This is a list of T cell receptor beta chains from one sample in a study of T cells in Graves' hyperthyroidism and ophthalmopathy. TCRdb independently ran MiXCR on the multiplex PCR reads; one entry per CDR3 protein. The sample consists of under 800,000 distinct CDR3 sequences, 13% to 15% of them appearing once. Sequences were obtained from blood. The receptors shown here come from a woman younger than 35 with Graves' hyperthyroidism. The CDR3 runs from the conserved cysteine through the conserved F or W. Fields, in order: D gene, clone size, J gene, V gene, CDR3 DNA, CDR3 protein. A D gene is named only where the DNA matches it firmly. Clone size is shown for a subset of rows, as once, few, many or a class of expanded clone.

- - TRBJ1-5 TRBV7-9 TGTGCCAGCAGCTCCCATGGCAATCAGTCCCAGCATTTT CASSSHGNQSQHF
- - TRBJ1-2 TRBV29-1 TGCAGCGTTGTAGGGATACTCGGCTACACCTTC CSVVGILGYTF
TRBD1 many TRBJ1-5 TRBV12-3/TRBV12-4 TGTGCCAGCAGTTTGGGACAGGGGGCCGTTGCGCCCCAGCATTTT CASSLGQGAVAPQHF
- - TRBJ1-1 TRBV29-1 TGCAGCGGGGGACCTCTGGACACTGAAGCTTTCTTT CSGGPLDTEAFF
- many TRBJ1-2 TRBV10-3 TGTGCCATCAGTGAGTCTACGGGGTGGGAAGGCTACACCTTC CAISESTGWEGYTF
TRBD2 - TRBJ2-7 TRBV6-2/TRBV6-3 TGTGCCAGCAGTTACTCGAGCGGGGGGAACGAGCAGTACTTC CASSYSSGGNEQYF
TRBD1 - TRBJ2-5 TRBV11-2 TGCGCCAGCAGCCACTTGCCCGGGACAGGGCAAGAGACCCAGTACTTC CASSHLPGTGQETQYF
- many TRBJ2-5 TRBV7-9 TGTGCCAGCAGAGGTTCCCAAGAGACCCAGTACTTC CASRGSQETQYF
- many TRBJ2-1 TRBV7-2 TGTGCCAGCAGCTTAACCGGGGTTACAGTTTACAATGAGCAGTTCTTC CASSLTGVTVYNEQFF
- - TRBJ1-6 TRBV4-1 TGCGCCAGCAGCCAAGGTTACCGCTATAATTCACCCCTCCACTTT CASSQGYRYNSPLHF
TRBD2 once TRBJ2-7 TRBV11-2 TGTGTCAGCGGGAGGACCTACGAGCAGTACTTC CVSGRTYEQYF
- many TRBJ1-1 TRBV20-1 TGCAGTGCTAGGGGGCAGCCAAGTGGGGCTTTCTTT CSARGQPSGAFF
TRBD1 many TRBJ2-3 TRBV12-3/TRBV12-4 TGTGCCAGCAGTCCCGGGACAGGCGGGAGCACAGATACGCAGTATTTT CASSPGTGGSTDTQYF
TRBD2 - TRBJ2-5 TRBV2 TGTGCCAGCAGTGGACTAGCGAGCGAGGAGACCCAGTACTTC CASSGLASEETQYF
- - TRBJ2-2 TRBV11-2 TGTGCCAGCAGCCGGGCCAGGGTAGGGACCGGGGAGCTGTTTTTT CASSRARVGTGELFF
- many TRBJ1-5 TRBV18 TGTGCCAGCTCATCGCGACAGGGCAATCAGCCCCAGCATTTT CASSSRQGNQPQHF
- many TRBJ2-3 TRBV28 TGTGCCAGCAGTTTGGTAGCTATCAGGGCTGACACAGATACGCAGTATTTT CASSLVAIRADTDTQYF
- - TRBJ2-7 TRBV4-3 TGCGCCAGCAGCGACGAAAGGGGGGCTGACGAGCAGTACTTC CASSDERGADEQYF
- many TRBJ2-5 TRBV2 TGTGCCAGCAGTGATGGGTCCAGCGGCCAAGAGACCCAGTACTTC CASSDGSSGQETQYF
TRBD1 few TRBJ2-6 TRBV6-1 TGTGCCAGCAGGAACCGACAGGGGGAGGACTCTGGGGCCAACGTCCTGACTTTC CASRNRQGEDSGANVLTF
- - TRBJ1-1 TRBV24-1 TGTGCCAGCAGTTTTGAGGGAAGTAACACTGAAGCTTTCTTT CASSFEGSNTEAFF
- many TRBJ2-4 TRBV2 TGTGCCAGCAGTGAAGCCTCGGACAGACTAGCCAAAAACATTCAGTACTTC CASSEASDRLAKNIQYF
TRBD1 few TRBJ1-1 TRBV7-9 TGTGCCAGCAGCTCCCCATCACCGACAGGGGTTGAAGCTTTCTTT CASSSPSPTGVEAFF